The 11 T cell receptor beta chains reported below all come from one sample, sequenced in a study of circulating and synovial CD4+ cells in juvenile arthritis. Using immunoSEQ multiplex PCR, the repertoire was profiled, and TCRdb retains in-frame clones only, with some absent. The profile covers about 33,000 clones, with about 95% appearing a single time and 0.15% to 0.2% taken by the ten largest. Sequenced input: CD4+ T cells from blood. The receptors stem from a human donor with juvenile idiopathic arthritis.

The chain uses TRBV20-1 and TRBJ1-4; TRBD1 matches 7 bases. V was pared by 5 bases and J by 17 bases, with 11 bases of the junction left unmatched. The CDR3 sequence is 11 residues long. Germline CDR1 is DFQATT and CDR2 is SNEGSKA (reference sequence). CDR3 sequence (DNA): TGCAGTGCTGGAACAGGGGTGGGACATTTTTTT. Protein sequence: CSAGTGVGHFF.

The gene calls are TRBV5-1 and TRBJ2-1; no definite D call. The CDR3 runs to 15 residues. Germline assignment: CDR1 SGHRS and CDR2 YFSETQ. The V and J ends lost 0 bases and 7 bases respectively, with 14 bases between them. DNA for the CDR3: TGCGCCAGCAGCTTGGTTGTGCCTAGTTGGAATGAGCAGTTCTTC. It is translated as CASSLVVPSWNEQFF. The variable domain in full, completed from reference TRBV5-1 and TRBJ2-1, reads KAGVTQTPRYLIKTRGQQVTLSCSPISGHRSVSWYQQTPGQGLQFLFEYFSETQRNKGNFPGRFSGRQFSNSRSEMNVSTLELGDSALYLCASSLVVPSWNEQFFGPGTRLTVL.

Details on this clone: The sample has other DNA sequences that encode this CDR3 too. CDR3 DNA sequence: TGTGCCAGCAGTTCGACAGGGGTATATGAGACCCAGTACTTC. Translated: CASSSTGVYETQYF. The rearrangement links TRBV2 to TRBJ2-5, with 8 nucleotides matching TRBD1. J gave up 5 bases and V 5 bases, and 7 bases lay outside the gene matches. The germline V gene has CDR1 SNHLY and CDR2 FYNNEI. The CDR3 extends over 14 amino acids.

The chain carries TRBV10-1 and TRBJ2-5, with 11 bases identical to TRBD2. After removal of 6 bases from V and 1 base from J, the junction contained 7 bases not matched to a gene. The CDR3 contains 16 residues. Germline V lookup: CDR1 WNHNN, CDR2 SYGVQD (reference sequence). CDR3 bases: TGCGCCAGCAGCCCTGGACTAGCGGGCTCCCAAGAGACCCAGTACTTC. This codes for CASSPGLAGSQETQYF.

V is TRBV5-1 and J is TRBJ1-1; 7 nucleotides match TRBD1. The ends lost 3 bases at V and 1 base at J; junction bases unmatched: 3. There are 14 residues in the CDR3. CDR1 SGHRS and CDR2 YFSETQ come from the germline V gene. CDR3 DNA: TGCGCCAGCAGCTCCCAGGGGGGGAACACTGAAGCTTTCTTT. It encodes CASSSQGGNTEAFF.

The chain employs TRBV5-1 and TRBJ2-1, with D maybe TRBD2 (6 bases). Germline V gene sequence: CDR1 SGHRS, CDR2 YFSETQ. The CDR3 has 15 residues. Trimming removed 1 base at V and 7 bases at J, with 15 bases between. Here the CDR3 DNA reads TGCGCCAGCAGCTTGACTAGCACCCCCAGGAATGAGCAGTTCTTC. Translating it yields CASSLTSTPRNEQFF.

The chain employs TRBV6-1 and TRBJ2-1, with D hard to call. The CDR3 sequence is 14 residues long. The V gene's germline CDR1 is MNHNS and CDR2 SASEGT. Trimming left V 0 bases short and J 5 bases short, with 8 bases between. The CDR3 spells CASSEASRNNEQFF. DNA for the CDR3: TGTGCCAGCAGTGAAGCGTCCAGAAACAATGAGCAGTTCTTC.

The chain has TRBV18 and TRBJ2-2; 10 bases align to TRBD1. Trimming cost V 2 bases and J 4 bases; bases outside gene matches: 4. This CDR3 contains 16 residues. Germline CDR1 KGHSH, CDR2 LQKENI. CDR3 loop: CASSPRGQGSTGELFF. DNA of the CDR3: TGTGCCAGCTCACCAAGGGGACAGGGGAGCACCGGGGAGCTGTTTTTT. Full variable domain (remainder filled in from reference TRBV18 and TRBJ2-2): NAGVMQNPRHLVRRRGQEARLRCSPMKGHSHVYWYRQLPEEGLKFMVYLQKENIIDESGMPKERFSAEFPKEGPSILRIQQVVRGDSAAYFCASSPRGQGSTGELFFGEGSRLTVL.

V gene TRBV28 combines with J gene TRBJ2-1; TRBD2 agrees at 9 bases. The junction had 21 bases not matched to a gene; V was cut back by 6 bases and J by 6 bases. Germline values: CDR1 MDHEN, CDR2 SYDVKM. This CDR3 spans 19 amino acids. In DNA form, the CDR3 reads TGTGCCAGCAGCCGAGGACTAGCGTTTGAGAGGAAACTTGCCAATGAGCAGTTCTTC. It encodes CASSRGLAFERKLANEQFF.

The chain uses TRBV14 and TRBJ1-4; perhaps TRBD1 as D (6 bases). The CDR3 is 15 residues long. Trimming removed 4 bases from V and 12 bases from J, with 21 bases in between. Germline CDR1 and CDR2: SGHDN and FVKESK. This CDR3 reads CASSPPGRGYVELFF. CDR3 coding DNA: TGTGCCAGCAGCCCCCCGGGCAGGGGATATGTGGAACTGTTTTTT. The whole variable domain, remainder taken from reference TRBV14 and TRBJ1-4, is EAGVTQFPSHSVIEKGQTVTLRCDPISGHDNLYWYRRVMGKEIKFLLHFVKESKQDESGMPNNRFLAERTGGTYSTLKVQPAELEDSGVYFCASSPPGRGYVELFFGSGTQLSVL.

The V gene is TRBV19, the J gene TRBJ1-2; D may be TRBD1 (5 bases). The CDR3 covers 15 residues. The germline CDR1 and CDR2 sequences are LNHDA and SQIVND (reference sequence). Trimming took 1 base from V and 1 from J, leaving 10 bases between them. The CDR3 DNA is TGTGCCAGTAGTATAGGAAGACAGCTTAACTATGGCTACACCTTC. Encoded protein: CASSIGRQLNYGYTF. Looking up the rest from reference TRBV19 and TRBJ1-2 gives the full variable domain: DGGITQSPKYLFRKEGQNVTLSCEQNLNHDAMYWYRQDPGQGLRLIYYSQIVNDFQKGDIAEGYSVSREKKESFPLTVTSAQKNPTAFYLCASSIGRQLNYGYTFGSGTRLTVV.